Listed below are T cell receptor beta chains from one sample, sequenced in a study of CD8+ T cells in alopecia areata. Measured with immunoSEQ multiplex PCR; TCRdb has only the in-frame clones, and not every one. This sample has about 180,000 clones, with about 51% found just once. Sequenced material: CD8+ T cells sorted from blood, taken around week 52, from a patient treated with tofacitinib. Every receptor here comes from a human donor with alopecia areata. CDR3s include the opening cysteine and the closing phenylalanine or tryptophan. The D gene is left open where the match is weak. A row's size may be missing; if present it is once, few, many or a size class.

J gene,V gene,clone size,D gene,CDR3 length,CDR3 protein
TRBJ2-5,TRBV13,-,-,11,CASSSAETQYF
TRBJ2-6,TRBV6-6,-,-,14,CASRPGSGANVLTF
TRBJ1-6,TRBV13,-,-,15,CASSPTGEWDSPLHF
TRBJ2-1,TRBV7-8,-,-,15,CASRGTTGGLGEQFF
TRBJ2-2,TRBV30,few,-,15,CAWSRGSAYTGELFF
TRBJ2-1,TRBV5-1,few,-,12,CASSLGGNEQFF
TRBJ1-6,TRBV27,-,-,13,CASSRGAGSPLHF
TRBJ2-7,TRBV15,-,-,15,CATSLPRETGYEQYF
TRBJ1-4,TRBV29-1,-,TRBD1,15,CSVEDQGTGTEKLFF
TRBJ2-7,TRBV27,-,-,15,CASSSHGQKGPEQYF
TRBJ2-7,TRBV14,-,TRBD1,14,CASSHGTGADEQYF
TRBJ2-5,TRBV11-2,-,TRBD1,15,CASRTGTGAQETQYF
TRBJ2-1,TRBV11-2,few,-,14,CASSSTASYNEQFF
TRBJ2-3,TRBV27,few,-,14,CASSYGGESDTQYF
TRBJ2-2,TRBV9,-,-,13,CASSLPVTGELFF
TRBJ1-2,TRBV30,-,-,12,CAWSPTDYGYTF
TRBJ2-7,TRBV7-9,few,-,15,CASSSGLGVPYEQYF
TRBJ2-3,TRBV2,-,-,12,CASYRDADTQYF
TRBJ2-7,TRBV11-1,-,-,13,CASSLDGDYEQYF
TRBJ1-1,TRBV29-1,few,-,12,CSVGRLNTEAFF
TRBJ2-1,TRBV11-2,-,TRBD1,15,CASSPGSGTAHEQFF
TRBJ1-5,TRBV15,-,-,12,CATSGTNQPQHF
TRBJ2-3,TRBV7-9,-,-,15,CASSLDPGARDTQYF
TRBJ1-1,TRBV30,-,-,12,CAGRHGATEAFF
TRBJ2-2,TRBV10-3,few,TRBD1,14,CATQGGQSTGELFF
TRBJ2-3,TRBV25-1,-,-,12,CASGDSPHTQYF
TRBJ1-2,TRBV7-9,once,TRBD1,16,CASSFRDRDLNYGYTF
TRBJ2-3,TRBV29-1,few,-,12,CSVLAATDTQYF
TRBJ2-5,TRBV2,-,-,13,CASTGQWQETQYF
TRBJ2-3,TRBV7-6,-,-,13,CASSLAWTDTQYF
TRBJ1-5,TRBV2,few,-,13,CASKSVGNQPQHF
TRBJ1-1,TRBV7-9,once,-,15,CASSLPRGINTEAFF
TRBJ2-5,TRBV9,-,-,13,CASSPHSSETQYF
TRBJ2-5,TRBV15,-,-,12,CATSRVAETQYF
TRBJ2-2,TRBV18,-,-,17,CASSPPVWDRAPGELFF
TRBJ2-5,TRBV7-9,few,-,14,CASSPKDYSQTQYF
TRBJ1-5,TRBV19,-,-,13,CASSITSNQPQHF
TRBJ1-6,TRBV4-1,-,-,15,CASSQDTGNNSPLHF
TRBJ2-2,TRBV9,-,TRBD1,17,CASSISRDRINTGELFF
TRBJ1-5,TRBV6-6,-,-,14,CASSHHGSNQPQHF
TRBJ2-1,TRBV7-6,-,-,14,CASSRSGRYNEQFF
TRBJ1-5,TRBV19,-,-,15,CASSPEGAGNQPQHF
TRBJ1-6,TRBV27,few,-,14,CASRSLTVHSPLHF
TRBJ2-1,TRBV30,-,-,14,CAWSEGILYNEQFF
TRBJ2-7,TRBV20-1,-,-,11,CSATPEYEQYF
TRBJ1-5,TRBV30,few,TRBD1,14,CAYSGQGGNQPQHF
TRBJ2-7,TRBV6-5,-,-,15,CASSQLLATTVEQYF
TRBJ2-7,TRBV13,-,TRBD1,15,CASSITGTANDEQYF
TRBJ2-3,TRBV29-1,-,TRBD2,16,CSVEEPIAGGGDTQYF
TRBJ2-5,TRBV7-6,-,-,16,CAGSLGSEGPLETQYF